This TCR beta chain was obtained from a study of identical twins listed by TCRdb under 2016. In the study overall: The study deep-sequenced TCR alpha and beta repertoires from monozygotic twins, unrelated adults of various ages and cord blood to test whether fetal clonotypes persist. To rule out contamination, replicate twin experiments were performed at different times with different library preparation protocols.

Receptor libraries were prepared by 5' RACE. Sequencing relied on an Illumina HiSeq 2000. Template switching added a universal primer binding site, and the final cDNA carried a unique molecular identifier that allowed TCR cDNA molecules to be counted accurately. Specific primers in the conserved constant-segment region were used to synthesize first-strand cDNA for TCR alpha and beta chains. To control for contamination, each cDNA library was double barcoded with a SMART-Mk sample barcode plus Illumina barcodes. TruSeq adapter sequences and Illumina sample barcodes were added in two successive PCR steps. TCR alpha and beta cDNA libraries were sequenced on the Illumina HiSeq platform with custom primers. The authors' pipeline ran thus. Raw reads were processed with MiGEC to extract unique molecular identifiers, and MiXCR was used to determine CDR3 positions. Recombination models were inferred per individual with the repgenHMM and IGoR tools using an EM algorithm. Shared clonotypes were analyzed with the tcR package in R, and sharing was normalized by the product of cloneset sizes. Out-of-frame nonproductive sequences were analyzed to study raw recombination free of thymic and clonal selection effects. TCRdb took the public reads, trimmed them with fastp at Q25, ran MiXCR for clone calling and kept in-frame beta chains. Every entry covers one CDR3 protein and lists the most common genes and DNA from its rows. TCRdb's processing, not the study's, gives the V and J calls here. The sample table contains around 95,000 distinct CDR3 sequences; only one count was recorded for 5.9% of them. The ten largest account for roughly 12% of the sample.

Study-wide findings and limitations: Abundant cord blood beta clonotypes carried fewer insertions; young adult naive repertoires showed a weaker similar trend, while memory repertoires showed none. Conclusions relied on cross-sectional statistical analysis, since the same donors could not be followed over many years. Out-of-frame TCR alpha sequences shared between twins showed an excess of low generation-probability sequences compared with coincidental sharing between unrelated individuals. Excess twin sharing in beta out-of-frame sequences was weaker because fewer shared sequences lowered the signal-to-noise ratio. Invariant T cells such as MAIT and iNKT could partly confound zero-insertion analyses, although diverse VJ usage argued against such confounding for most clonotypes. In monozygotic twins, recombination models systematically underestimated out-of-frame TCR alpha sharing, but the models matched the sharing seen between unrelated individuals.

This clonotype was observed at least ten times. The clone's antigen remains unknown. The input lacks base qualities; no much larger clone sits a single base away. Every donor in the study was a healthy Caucasian. Miltenyi CD45RO+ enrichment and human naive T-cell isolation kits were used to isolate memory (CD45RO+) and naive T cells from PBMC. The CDR3 has 12 amino acids, counting the end cysteine and phenylalanine. The sequence is cut down to CDR3 DNA, 36 bases in frame from base 1. Trimming removed 2 bases from V and 7 bases from J, leaving 6 bases between the germline ends. Recombination connected TRBV12-3 or TRBV12-4 to TRBJ2-1, with TRBD1 perhaps the D gene, on 5 matching bases. Sequenced input: memory T cells sorted from blood. The cell subset or site tag for this specimen amounts to: CD45RO+ enriched T cells. This TCR came from a woman between 50 and 59 years old in good health. The CDR3 protein sequence reads: CASSLKGNEQFF. The nucleotides are TGTGCCAGCAGTTTAAAGGGGAATGAGCAGTTCTTC.